This section outlines one T cell receptor beta chain sequence together with its context. Only in-frame clones appear in the TCRdb table, and some are missing; sequencing was by immunoSEQ multiplex PCR. In the table there are 290,000 or so clones, roughly 80% of which are singletons. The data are from a study of blood T cell repertoires in COVID-19. The CDR3 is made up of 17 amino acids. Trimming cost V 1 base and J 0 bases, with 15 bases left between them. The germline V gene encodes CDR1 SGHTA and CDR2 FQGNSA. Sequencing used PBMCs or T cells enriched from blood (not recorded which). The clonotype originates from a man aged 35 to 55 who had been exposed to COVID-19. The rearrangement uses TRBV7-2 and TRBJ1-1; the D gene is possibly TRBD1 (5 bases). This CDR3 reads CASSLGQPPTMNTEAFF. CDR3 nucleotides: TGTGCCAGCAGCTTAGGACAGCCGCCCACTATGAACACTGAAGCTTTCTTT.